The T cell receptor (beta chain) under discussion was sequenced for a study of T cell responses to AZD1222 COVID-19 vaccine. On the study more broadly: Investigators merged groups given second doses at roughly 4 or roughly 12 weeks.

Study findings and constraints: White British ancestry dominated among donors, who included more females, and clonal diversity was possibly underestimated.

With respect to this clone: Its antigen is as yet unknown.

Using immunoSEQ multiplex PCR, the repertoire was profiled, and TCRdb retains in-frame clones only, with some absent. The table shows roughly 250,000 clones, with over 90% occurring only once. There are 11 residues in the CDR3. Germline CDR1 reads GTSNPN; CDR2 reads SVGIG (reference sequence). Trimming took 0 bases from V and 6 from J, leaving 6 bases between them. This material consisted of peripheral blood, taken on day 0 of AZD1222 vaccination. The receptor was derived from an adult in good health. This chain joins TRBV30 and TRBJ2-7; the D is unclear. The CDR3, as DNA: TGTGCCTGGAGTGTCTTCAGCGAGCAGTACTTC. This translates into CAWSVFSEQYF.